This T cell receptor (beta chain) is drawn from a study of control samples from healthy donors and cancer patients. Germline-derived CDR1 and CDR2 are SQVTM and ANQGSEA. The length of the CDR3 is 12 residues. Trimming cost V 7 bases and J 7 bases, with 14 bases left between them. In its sample, this clone was seen a few times. Clones were sequenced by immunoSEQ multiplex PCR, and TCRdb holds only the in-frame ones, with some missing. The table has about 80,000 clones, 88% seen once. The chain carries TRBV29-1 and TRBJ2-4; perhaps TRBD1 as D (5 bases). The sequenced sample consisted of blood. This sequence was found in a woman in her forties or fifties in good health. CDR3 amino acids: CSAMTDNNIQYF. The CDR3 bases are TGCAGCGCAATGACAGATAACAACATTCAGTACTTC.